This T cell receptor (beta chain) derives from a study of PD-L1 blockade in urothelial cancer. In the study overall: Blood samples contained a median around 140,000 T cells.

Clones were sequenced by immunoSEQ multiplex PCR, and TCRdb holds only the in-frame ones, with some missing. The sample lists roughly 95,000 clones, around 86% occurring once. Specified time point: pretreatment peripheral blood. From germline, CDR1 is SGHRS and CDR2 YFSETQ. The CDR3 extends over 15 amino acids. The J segment lost 3 bases and the V segment lost 0 bases, leaving 3 bases of the junction unmatched. The receptor's source is a man aged 55 to 70 with urothelial cancer. The chain recombines TRBV5-1 with TRBJ2-5; 9 bases fit TRBD2. The sequencing used PBMCs, collected around atezolizumab (anti-PD-L1) treatment. The CDR3 protein is CASSLGSSGEETQYF. The CDR3, as DNA: TGCGCCAGCAGCTTGGGGTCTAGCGGGGAAGAGACCCAGTACTTC.